This entry describes one T cell receptor (beta chain). These data are taken from a study of PD-L1 blockade in urothelial cancer. Study-wide background: In terms of prior chemotherapy, patients had received 0 to 3 regimens. Blood analysis occurred 3 weeks (second dose) and 6 weeks after treatment start.

The germline V gene has CDR1 ENHRY and CDR2 SYGVKD. Unmatched junction bases numbered 4, after V lost 0 bases and J lost 0 bases. This CDR3 is built from 17 residues. Using immunoSEQ multiplex PCR, the repertoire was profiled, and TCRdb retains in-frame clones only, with some absent. The sample carries 55,000 to 85,000 clones, roughly nine tenths recorded once. This TCR was sampled from a man between 60 and 75 years old with urothelial cancer. The chain employs TRBV10-3 and TRBJ2-3; 9 nucleotides agree with TRBD2. The sample was PBMCs, taken around atezolizumab (anti-PD-L1) treatment. Here the CDR3 reads CAISESPSGVSTDTQYF. In DNA form, the CDR3 reads TGTGCCATCAGTGAGTCGCCTAGCGGGGTCAGCACAGATACGCAGTATTTT.